This TCR beta chain was documented in a study of cytomegalovirus exposure and HLA in healthy donors. The CDR3 is made up of 14 amino acids. J lost 2 bases, V lost 7 bases, and 4 bases had no gene match. The germline CDR1 and CDR2 sequences are MNHEY and SMNVEV (reference sequence). Use of 60 Vbeta and 13 Jbeta primers characterized the PCR. The data were produced by immunoSEQ multiplex PCR, yet TCRdb's version contains in-frame clones alone and is incomplete. The sample shows 150,000 to 200,000 clones, roughly a tenth of them seen only once. In its sample, this clone was seen a few times. The sample taken for sequencing was PBMCs. This sequence was found in a woman under 40 in good health and CMV-seropositive. The V gene is TRBV27, the J gene TRBJ2-3; 9 bases are a match to TRBD2. CDR3 in DNA: TGTGCCAGCACCCCGGGACTAGCCACAGATACGCAGTATTTT. It encodes CASTPGLATDTQYF.